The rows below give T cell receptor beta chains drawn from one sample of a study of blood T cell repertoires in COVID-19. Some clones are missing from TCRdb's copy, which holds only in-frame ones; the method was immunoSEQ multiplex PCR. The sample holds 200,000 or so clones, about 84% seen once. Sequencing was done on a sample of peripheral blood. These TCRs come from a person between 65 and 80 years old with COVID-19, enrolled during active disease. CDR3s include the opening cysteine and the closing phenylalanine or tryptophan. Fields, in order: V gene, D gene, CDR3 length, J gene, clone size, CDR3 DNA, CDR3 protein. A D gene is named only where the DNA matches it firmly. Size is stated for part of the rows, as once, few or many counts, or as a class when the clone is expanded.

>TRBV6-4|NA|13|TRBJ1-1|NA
TGTGCCAGCAGTCTGGACAGGAACACTGAAGCTTTCTTT
CASSLDRNTEAFF
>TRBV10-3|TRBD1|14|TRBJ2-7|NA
TGTGCCATCAGGGCGGGACAGGGTGTCCACGAGCAGTACTTC
CAIRAGQGVHEQYF
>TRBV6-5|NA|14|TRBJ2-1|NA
TGTGCCAGCAGCCCGAAGACAGGAACCAATGAGCAGTTCTTC
CASSPKTGTNEQFF
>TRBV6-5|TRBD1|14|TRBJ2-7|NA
TGTGCCAGCAACCGACAGGGAGACTCCTACGAGCAGTACTTC
CASNRQGDSYEQYF
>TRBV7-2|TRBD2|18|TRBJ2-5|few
TGTGCCAGCAGCTTAGGGGGCCCTAGCGGGAGTGGAAGAGAGACCCAGTACTTC
CASSLGGPSGSGRETQYF
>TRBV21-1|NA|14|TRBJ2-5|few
TGTGCCAGCAGCAAACGGGCCAGGGAAGAGACCCAGTACTTC
CASSKRAREETQYF
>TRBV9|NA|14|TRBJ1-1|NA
TGTGCCAGCAGCGTCCTGACAGTGAACACTGAAGCTTTCTTT
CASSVLTVNTEAFF
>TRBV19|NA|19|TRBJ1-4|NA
TGTGCCAGTAGTATCTCAGCGGCAGCCCAAAGTGCAACTAATGAAAAACTGTTTTTT
CASSISAAAQSATNEKLFF
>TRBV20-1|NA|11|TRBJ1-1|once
TGCAGTGCCCTCGAGGATACTGAAGCTTTCTTT
CSALEDTEAFF
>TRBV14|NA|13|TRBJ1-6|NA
TGTGCCAGCAGCCAAGTCGGCGGGTCACCCCTCCACTTT
CASSQVGGSPLHF
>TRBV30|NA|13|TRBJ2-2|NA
TGTGCCTGGAGTGAAGGAGGCGGCGGGGAGCTGTTTTTT
CAWSEGGGGELFF
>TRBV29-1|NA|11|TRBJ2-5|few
TGCAGCGTTCAAGCTTCTGAGACCCAGTACTTC
CSVQASETQYF
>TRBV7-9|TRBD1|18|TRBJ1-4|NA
TGTGCCAGCAGCTCCTCCGGGACAGGGGTGTTCACTAATGAAAAACTGTTTTTT
CASSSSGTGVFTNEKLFF
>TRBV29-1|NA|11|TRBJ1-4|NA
TGCAGCGTTGCGCGGGGTGAAAAACTGTTTTTT
CSVARGEKLFF
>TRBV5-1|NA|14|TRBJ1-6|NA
TGCGCCAGCAGCTTGTCGACAGCTAATTCACCCCTCCACTTT
CASSLSTANSPLHF
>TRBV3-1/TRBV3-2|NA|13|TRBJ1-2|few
TGTGCCAGCAGCCGACTCCGTACCGATGGCTACACCTTC
CASSRLRTDGYTF
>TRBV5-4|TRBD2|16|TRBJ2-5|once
TGTGCCAGCACTCAACGCGGGAGGCAGGATGGAGAGACCCAGTACTTC
CASTQRGRQDGETQYF
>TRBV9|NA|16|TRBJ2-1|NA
TGTGCCAGCAGCGTAGGAGGGTGGGGCTCAGGGGATGAGCAGTTCTTC
CASSVGGWGSGDEQFF
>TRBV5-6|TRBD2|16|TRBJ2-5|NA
TGTGCCAGCAGCTTTCTGACTAGCGGTATCCAAGAGACCCAGTACTTC
CASSFLTSGIQETQYF
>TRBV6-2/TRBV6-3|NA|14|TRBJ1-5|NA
TGTGCCAGCAGTAAACCAGGGATTAATCAGCCCCAGCATTTT
CASSKPGINQPQHF
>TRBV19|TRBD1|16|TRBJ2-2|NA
TGTGCCAGCAAAGAGCTGGACAGGATGAACACCGGGGAGCTGTTTTTT
CASKELDRMNTGELFF
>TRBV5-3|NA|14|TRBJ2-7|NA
TGTGCCAGAAGCTTGGCAGCTAGCGTCTGCGAGCAGTACTTC
CARSLAASVCEQYF
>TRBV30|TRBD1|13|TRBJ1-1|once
TGTGCCTGGACTAGGGACAGATTGACTGAAGCTTTCTTT
CAWTRDRLTEAFF
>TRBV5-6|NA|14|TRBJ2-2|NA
TGTGCCAGCAGCTTGGCCCCAGGGGTAGGGGAGCTGTTTTTT
CASSLAPGVGELFF
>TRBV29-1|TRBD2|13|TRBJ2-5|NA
TGCAGCGACAGCGGGAGCACGGGAGAGACCCAGTACTTC
CSDSGSTGETQYF
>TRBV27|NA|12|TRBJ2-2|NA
TGTGCCAGCAGTTTTCTGTCCGGGGAGCTGTTTTTT
CASSFLSGELFF
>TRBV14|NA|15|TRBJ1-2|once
TGTGCCAGCAGCCAAGGAACTCTCCGGAACTATGGCTACACCTTC
CASSQGTLRNYGYTF
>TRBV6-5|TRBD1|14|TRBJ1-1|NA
TGTGCCAGCAGGCTGGGACAGCTGAACACTGAAGCTTTCTTT
CASRLGQLNTEAFF
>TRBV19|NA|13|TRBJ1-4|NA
TGTGCCAGTAGTATGGTGGGCGTGGAAAAACTGTTTTTT
CASSMVGVEKLFF
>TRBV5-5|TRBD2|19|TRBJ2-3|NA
TGTGCCAGCAGCTTGGCCTGGGCTAGCGGGGGCCGAGATGCAGATACGCAGTATTTT
CASSLAWASGGRDADTQYF
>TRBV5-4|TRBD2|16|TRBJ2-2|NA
TGTGCCAGCAGCTTGGCCAGCGGGAGGAACACCGGGGAGCTGTTTTTT
CASSLASGRNTGELFF
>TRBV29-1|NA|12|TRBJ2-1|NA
TGCAGCGTTGAAGAGGCGGACAATGAGCAGTTCTTC
CSVEEADNEQFF
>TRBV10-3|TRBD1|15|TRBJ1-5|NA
TGTGCCATAAGACAGGGCGAGGGAAGCAATCAGCCCCAGCATTTT
CAIRQGEGSNQPQHF
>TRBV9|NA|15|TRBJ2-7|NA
TGTGCCAGCAGCGTAGCTCAGGCGCCTCAGTACGAGCAGTACTTC
CASSVAQAPQYEQYF
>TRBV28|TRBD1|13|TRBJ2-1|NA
TGTGCCAGCAGTATGGGGACAGGGGACGAGCAGTTCTTC
CASSMGTGDEQFF
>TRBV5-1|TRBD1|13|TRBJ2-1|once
TGCGCCAGCAGCCTAGGGACAGTTAATGAGCAGTTCTTC
CASSLGTVNEQFF
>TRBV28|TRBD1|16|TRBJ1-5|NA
TGTGCCAGCAGTTTCGGAACAGGGGGTAGCAATCAGCCCCAGCATTTT
CASSFGTGGSNQPQHF
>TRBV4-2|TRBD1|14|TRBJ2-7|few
TGTGCCAGCAGCCCAGGGACAGGGGATACGAGGCAGTACTTC
CASSPGTGDTRQYF
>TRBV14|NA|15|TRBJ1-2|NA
TGTGCCAGCAGCCAAGAGGTCAGCGCCAACTATGGCTACACCTTC
CASSQEVSANYGYTF
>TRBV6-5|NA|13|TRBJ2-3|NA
TGTGCCAGCAAGATTAGGGGAACAGATACGCAGTATTTT
CASKIRGTDTQYF
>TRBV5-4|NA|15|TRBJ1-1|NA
TGTGCCAGCAGCTTGGATGGACAGATGAACACTGAAGCTTTCTTT
CASSLDGQMNTEAFF
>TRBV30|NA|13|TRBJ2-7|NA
TGTGCCTGGAAGAGTCTGAGCTCCTACGAGCAGTACTTC
CAWKSLSSYEQYF
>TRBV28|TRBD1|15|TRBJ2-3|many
TGTGCCAGCAGTCCTCCGGACAGGGACACAGATACGCAGTATTTT
CASSPPDRDTDTQYF
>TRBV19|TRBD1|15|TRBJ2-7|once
TGTGCCAGTAGTAATCAAATCGGGACAGGGTACGAGCAGTACTTC
CASSNQIGTGYEQYF
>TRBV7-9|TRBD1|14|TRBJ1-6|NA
TGTGCCAGCAGCTTCGGGACAGCAAATTCACCCCTCCACTTT
CASSFGTANSPLHF
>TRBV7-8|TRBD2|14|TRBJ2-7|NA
TGTGCCAGCACGGCAAGCGGGGGAACCTACGAGCAGTACTTC
CASTASGGTYEQYF
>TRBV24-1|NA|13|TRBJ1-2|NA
TGTGCCACCAGCAGCGGGGGCACCTATGGCTACACCTTC
CATSSGGTYGYTF
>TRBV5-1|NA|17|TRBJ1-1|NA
TGCGCCAGCAGCGCAAACGTCCAGGTTTCGGGAGCCACTGAAGCTTTCTTT
CASSANVQVSGATEAFF
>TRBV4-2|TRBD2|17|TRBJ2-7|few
TGTGCCAGCAGCCAACCCTCGACTAGCGGGAAAATTTACGAGCAGTACTTC
CASSQPSTSGKIYEQYF
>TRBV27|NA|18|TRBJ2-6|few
TGTGCCAGCAGTTTAATGGACAGCCCTCTCTCTGGGGCCAACGTCCTGACTTTC
CASSLMDSPLSGANVLTF